This T cell receptor beta chain derives from a study of T cell repertoires in cytomegalovirus infection. Study information: Public TCR beta signatures provided an indication of both CMV infection and a matching HLA type.

The germline V gene encodes CDR1 SGHTA and CDR2 FQGTGA. This CDR3 has 15 residues. With 5 bases removed from V and 5 bases from J, the gap between germline ends came to 16 bases. TCRdb analysed the reads with MiXCR anew, one entry per CDR3 protein. The sample records around 81,000 distinct CDR3 sequences, approximately 42% being singletons. Concerning this clonotype itself: The antigen remains undetermined.

The chain joins TRBV7-3 to TRBJ2-1, with D possibly matching TRBD2 (5 bases). The clonotype originates from a human donor in good health (CMV status not recorded). Some clones in this sample may be carry-over from other donors' samples. The sample in question was CD8+ T cells from cultured PBMCs, obtained from culture after CMV antigen stimulation. CDR3 loop: CASSLRGQKDNEQFF. In nucleotides, the CDR3 is TGTGCCAGCAGCCTCCGGGGTCAGAAAGACAATGAGCAGTTCTTC.